These 10 T cell receptor beta chains share one sample of origin, sequenced in a study of OX40 agonist ivuxolimab in advanced cancers. Method: immunoSEQ multiplex PCR; TCRdb's copy keeps in-frame clones and lacks some. In the table there are about 52,000 clones, approximately 86% of which are singletons. The sequenced sample was CD4+ or CD8+ T cells sorted from blood, obtained in a trial of the OX40 agonist ivuxolimab. These TCRs come from an adult with an advanced solid tumor such as melanoma, head and neck, liver or kidney cancer.

The genes are TRBV29-1 and TRBJ2-7, with D unresolved. Trimming left V 4 bases short and J 3 bases short, with 4 bases between. This CDR3 spans 10 amino acids. Germline V gene lookup returns CDR1 SQVTM and CDR2 ANQGSEA. The CDR3 is CSVVIYEQYF. CDR3 nucleotides: TGCAGCGTTGTCATCTACGAGCAGTACTTC.

The table lists this clone with a few counts. The chain uses TRBV5-1 and TRBJ1-1; the D gene is possibly TRBD1 (6 bases). The CDR3 sequence is 14 residues long. The V gene lost 6 bases and the J gene lost 1 base, with 13 bases spanning the gap. Germline lookup yields CDR1 SGHRS and CDR2 YFSETQ. The CDR3 nucleotides read TGCGCCAGCAACGATGGGGGGCGGAACACTGAAGCTTTCTTT. As protein: CASNDGGRNTEAFF.

The chain recombines TRBV2 with TRBJ1-1; D is unresolved. There are 15 residues in the CDR3. CDR1 is SNHLY, CDR2 FYNNEI, per germline. Trimming shortened V by 3 bases and J by 4 bases, and 15 bases separated the two germline ends. Here the CDR3 reads CASSDYGERVTEAFF. DNA of the CDR3: TGTGCCAGCAGTGACTATGGGGAACGGGTCACTGAAGCTTTCTTT. The whole variable domain, filled in from reference TRBV2 and TRBJ1-1, reads EPEVTQTPSHQVTQMGQEVILRCVPISNHLYFYWYRQILGQKVEFLVSFYNNEISEKSEIFDDQFSVERPDGSNFTLKIRSTKLEDSAMYFCASSDYGERVTEAFFGQGTRLTVV.

This clone was found a few times. The CDR3 sequence: CASSYSGGANVLTF. The CDR3 bases are TGTGCCAGCAGTTACTCAGGTGGGGCCAACGTCCTGACTTTC. The chain is built from TRBV6-6 and TRBJ2-6; D unresolved. Germline V gene lookup returns CDR1 MNHNY and CDR2 SVGAGI (reference sequence). The CDR3 is 14 amino acids. V lost 0 bases to trimming and J lost 3 bases, with 3 bases between them.

This clone was counted a few times. The chain carries TRBV4-3 and TRBJ1-1; D is possibly TRBD1 (6 bases). This CDR3 contains 13 residues. Trimming took 8 bases from V and 1 from J, leaving 11 bases between them. Germline CDR1 and CDR2: LGHNA and YSLEER. The CDR3 region is CASGMTGNTEAFF. CDR3 DNA: TGCGCCAGCGGTATGACAGGGAACACTGAAGCTTTCTTT.

This chain joins TRBV19 and TRBJ2-1; 9 bases are shared with TRBD2. Trimming cost V 3 bases and J 7 bases; bases outside gene matches: 7. The germline V gene encodes CDR1 LNHDA and CDR2 SQIVND (reference sequence). The CDR3 covers 15 residues. CDR3 DNA sequence: TGTGCCAGTAGTATTGAGACTAGCGGTCGGAATGAGCAGTTCTTC. It specifies CASSIETSGRNEQFF.

The rearrangement links TRBV11-2 to TRBJ2-5; D is undetermined. Deletions cut 5 bases from V and 5 bases from J, with 21 bases between. The CDR3 covers 16 residues. In germline, CDR1 is SGHAT, CDR2 FQNNGV. CDR3 in DNA: TGTGCCAGCAGCCAAGGTGGCGGATTATCCGCGGAGACCCAGTACTTC. Protein product: CASSQGGGLSAETQYF.

This sequence joins TRBV10-3 and TRBJ2-1; TRBD1 agrees at 12 bases. The trim removed 0 bases at V and 5 bases at J, leaving 2 bases unmatched. Germline V gives CDR1 ENHRY, CDR2 SYGVKD. This CDR3 has 16 residues. Written as DNA, the CDR3 is TGTGCCATCAGTGAGTCGGGACAGGGGGCCCACAATGAGCAGTTCTTC. Protein: CAISESGQGAHNEQFF.

By share of the sample, this clone is medium-sized. The genes are TRBV6-4 and TRBJ2-2; D not resolved. Germline V gene lookup returns CDR1 MRHNA and CDR2 SNTAGT. This CDR3 is 13 amino acids long. The V and J ends lost 0 bases and 5 bases respectively, with 4 bases between them. As DNA, the CDR3 is TGTGCCAGCAGTGACTCGAGTACCGGGGAGCTGTTTTTT. Protein product: CASSDSSTGELFF.

This chain links TRBV15 with TRBJ1-5; 10 bases match TRBD1. The germline V gene has CDR1 LNHNV and CDR2 YYDKDF (reference sequence). This CDR3 region has 16 residues. V lost 2 bases, J lost 4 bases, and 5 bases stayed unmatched. The CDR3 DNA reads as TGTGCCACCAGCAGAAAGGACAGGGGGGGGAATCAGCCCCAGCATTTT. This translates into CATSRKDRGGNQPQHF.